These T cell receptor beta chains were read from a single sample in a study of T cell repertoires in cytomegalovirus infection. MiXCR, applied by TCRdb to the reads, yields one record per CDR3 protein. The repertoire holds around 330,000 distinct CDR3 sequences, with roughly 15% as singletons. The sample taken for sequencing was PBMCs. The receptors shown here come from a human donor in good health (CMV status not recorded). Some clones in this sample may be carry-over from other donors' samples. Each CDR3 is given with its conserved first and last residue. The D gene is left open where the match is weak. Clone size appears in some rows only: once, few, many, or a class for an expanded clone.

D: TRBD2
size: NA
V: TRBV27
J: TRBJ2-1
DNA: TGTGCCAGCAGTTTAAGACTAGCGGGGGATTCCGCGTTCTTC
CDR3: CASSLRLAGDSAFF

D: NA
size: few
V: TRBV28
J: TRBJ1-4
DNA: TGTGCCAGCAGTGACTTCGGGGGGATCGCCGAAAAACTGTTTTTT
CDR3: CASSDFGGIAEKLFF

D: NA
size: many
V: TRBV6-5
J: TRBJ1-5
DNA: TGTGCCAGCAGTTACAGGAAGGATAGCAATCAGCCCCAGCATTTT
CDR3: CASSYRKDSNQPQHF

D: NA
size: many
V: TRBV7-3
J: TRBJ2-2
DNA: TGTGCCAGCAGTTCCTACACGAACACCGGGGAGCTGTTTTTT
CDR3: CASSSYTNTGELFF

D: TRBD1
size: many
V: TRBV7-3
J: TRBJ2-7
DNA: TGTGCCAGCAGCCAAGGACAGGGGGCGCGGGAGCAGTACTTC
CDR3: CASSQGQGAREQYF

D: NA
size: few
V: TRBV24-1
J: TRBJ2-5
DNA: TGTGCCACCAGTGGAGGGACACCACAAGAGACCCAGTACTTC
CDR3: CATSGGTPQETQYF

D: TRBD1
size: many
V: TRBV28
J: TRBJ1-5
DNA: TGTGCCAGCAGTCTACAGGGGTTTAAGGTCCAGCATTTT
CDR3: CASSLQGFKVQHF

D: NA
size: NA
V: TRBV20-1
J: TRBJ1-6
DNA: TGCAGTGCTAGAGAGACAGGATCACCCCTCCACTTT
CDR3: CSARETGSPLHF

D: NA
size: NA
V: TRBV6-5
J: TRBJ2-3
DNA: TGTGCCAGCAGTTACGGGTACCCGGGAGCCGGCTTTCAGAGAGATACGCAGTATTTT
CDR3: CASSYGYPGAGFQRDTQYF

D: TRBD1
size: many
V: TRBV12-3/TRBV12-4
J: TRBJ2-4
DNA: TGTGCCAGCAGTCTAGCCGGACAGGCCGGCAAAAACATTCAGTACTTC
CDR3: CASSLAGQAGKNIQYF

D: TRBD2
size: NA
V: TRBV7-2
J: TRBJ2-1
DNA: TGTGCCAGCAGCCCTACTAGCGTAATATACAATGAGCAGTTCTTC
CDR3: CASSPTSVIYNEQFF